This TCR beta chain came from a study of blood T cell repertoires in COVID-19 (TCRdb year 2020). General notes on the study: Collaborator samples came from the United States, Italy and Spain and covered acute and convalescent phases of COVID-19. HLA class I and class II types, where available, came from metadata supplied by the sample provider rather than from assay-based typing. Samples were obtained from the ongoing ImmuneRACE study (first 160 participants) and from about 1,300 subjects provided by 6 global collaborators. The material from the prospective study consisted of cDNA or gDNA derived from T cells, B-cell-depleted T cells, or PBMCs. Subjects who had been exposed to COVID-19, were actively infected with it, or had recovered from it provided the deeply sampled blood TCRbeta repertoires that made up the dataset. A de-identified subject ID, COVID-19 status, age in years and sex were almost always included in the sample metadata. A freely available public database, intended as a resource for researchers studying the immune response to SARS-CoV-2, is where the repertoires were released. Findings and caveats that apply to the study as a whole: The quantity of clinical and demographic metadata differed by source and by participant and was supplied without curation.

Participants in the prospective study were enrolled through a virtual design, were aged about 18 to 100 years, and lived in roughly 24 United States geographic areas. In the prospective study, cohorts were assigned on the basis of participant-reported clinical history obtained from a screening survey and a study questionnaire. ImmuneRACE Cohort 3 recovered participants were defined by two consecutive negative NP/OP PCR tests, healthcare professional clearance, or symptom resolution. In the prospective study, mobile phlebotomists collected whole blood, serum and a nasopharyngeal or oropharyngeal swab from each participant. Over an approximately 2-month period, participants in the prospective study had the option of providing additional blood draws and questionnaires. Prospective study blood samples were shipped either frozen or at room temperature before DNA extraction. The immunoSEQ Assay, a bias-controlled multiplex PCR, was used to amplify TCRbeta CDR3 regions from genomic DNA. In the paper's pipeline: The number of nucleated cells in each sample was estimated by amplification of reference gene primers within the assay. To quantify the absolute abundance of each unique TCRbeta CDR3 rearrangement, sequence reads were collapsed and filtered. Productive Simpson clonality was computed per sample as the square root of Simpson's diversity index over productive rearrangements. TCRdb retrieved this table from immuneACCESS and kept in-frame rearrangements only. Not all clones are present; in checked studies, unresolved V genes account for under half, and no reason is known for the remainder. That table furnishes V, J and clone size, whereas the DNA furnished D and trimming. Across this sample there are approximately 300,000 clones, with about 92% seen only once. Less than 20% of the sample belongs to the ten largest clones.

As to this clone: Its antigen is currently not known. No much larger clone exists at a distance of one base, and base qualities are not known.

Reading the germline V gene gives CDR1 LGHNA and CDR2 YSLEER. V is reduced by 0 bases and J by 6 bases, leaving a spacing of 17 bases between them. Spanning cysteine to phenylalanine, the CDR3 consists of 16 amino acids. Of the read, only the CDR3 DNA is kept; its 48 bases are in frame from base 1. The clonotype comes from a woman aged 25 to 39 who had recovered from COVID-19. The chain is encoded by TRBV4-3 joined to TRBJ1-2; a confident D gene designation cannot be given. Sequenced material: PBMCs or T cells enriched from blood (not recorded which). The bases are TGCGCCAGCAGCCAAGACTCTGAAGTCACCCCAGATGGCTACACCTTC. This yields the protein CASSQDSEVTPDGYTF.